This T cell receptor (beta chain) was found in a study of shared clonotypes between healthy human individuals. Produced via immunoSEQ multiplex PCR; TCRdb's table is partial and in-frame only. The sample carries just over 2,000,000 clones, 95% recorded once. Study-wide results and caveats: Depth of sequencing was expected to influence donor clonotype sharing.

The V end lost 7 bases, the J end lost 6 bases, and 15 bases lay between the germline ends. This CDR3 is built from 13 residues. The V gene's germline CDR1 is MNHNS and CDR2 SASEGT. Comments on this clone: The target antigen is unknown.

The source material was naive CD4+ T cells sorted from blood. Subset denoted: CD45RA+ positively selected. This chain joins TRBV6-1 and TRBJ1-2; no clear D. This clonotype was sampled from a young man in good health. The CDR3 DNA is TGTGCCAGCACCCGACCGAATATAGATGGCTACACCTTC. Its protein is CASTRPNIDGYTF.